A single sample gave rise to the 9 T cell receptor beta chains below, sequenced in a study of cytomegalovirus exposure and HLA in healthy donors. With 60 Vbeta and 13 Jbeta primers, the PCR was carried out. Repertoires were generated with immunoSEQ multiplex PCR, while TCRdb's copy carries only in-frame clones and drops some. The table includes fewer than 150,000 clones, approximately 71% detected once. The sample was PBMCs. The receptors stem from a woman between 50 and 59 years old in good health and CMV-seronegative.

The chain has TRBV7-8 and TRBJ2-1, with TRBD2 identical over 13 bases. V shed 2 bases, J shed 7 bases, and the junction held 17 bases outside the gene matches. Germline V gene sequence: CDR1 SGHVS, CDR2 FQNEAQ. This CDR3 comprises 20 residues. CDR3 coding DNA: TGTGCCAGCAGCTTACTCAGGACTAGCGGGGGACGGGCACCTCCGAATGAGCAGTTCTTC. Residues: CASSLLRTSGGRAPPNEQFF.

The chain joins TRBV7-2 to TRBJ2-7; tentatively, D is TRBD1 (6 bases). CDR1 and CDR2 (germline): SGHTA, FQGNSA. The CDR3 consists of 15 residues. The V end was cut by 1 base, the J end by 3 bases, with 13 bases between. In DNA form, the CDR3 reads TGTGCCAGCAGCTTAGGTGCAGGGGATTTCTACGAGCAGTACTTC. Protein product: CASSLGAGDFYEQYF.

The chain links TRBV11-3 to TRBJ2-1; D is uncertain. Germline values: CDR1 SGHNT, CDR2 YENEEA. The V and J ends lost 2 bases and 0 bases respectively, with 8 bases between them. The CDR3 is 15 residues long. The CDR3 nucleotides read TGTGCCAGCAGCTTAAGGAGTAGCTCCTACAATGAGCAGTTCTTC. It codes for CASSLRSSSYNEQFF.

Here the CDR3 reads CASSFTAGGTYEQYF. The CDR3 bases are TGTGCCAGCAGCTTCACAGCGGGGGGGACCTACGAGCAGTACTTC. The V and J genes are TRBV7-2 and TRBJ2-7; 10 bases line up with TRBD2. The germline V gene encodes CDR1 SGHTA and CDR2 FQGNSA. V was pared by 3 bases and J by 2 bases, with 4 bases of the junction left unmatched. The CDR3 loop spans 15 amino acids.

CDR3 coding DNA: TGTGCCAGCAGTTTTCAGACAGGGACTGGGGCCAACGTCCTGACTTTC. This gives the protein CASSFQTGTGANVLTF. V gene TRBV28 combines with J gene TRBJ2-6, with 7 bases that match TRBD1. The CDR3 has 16 amino acids. Per the germline V gene, CDR1 is MDHEN and CDR2 is SYDVKM. The J segment lost 2 bases and the V segment lost 3 bases, leaving 4 bases of the junction unmatched.

The chain carries TRBV14 and TRBJ1-6, with TRBD1 identical over 9 bases. CDR1 and CDR2 (germline): SGHDN, FVKESK. This CDR3 spans 16 amino acids. The J segment lost 9 bases and the V segment lost 4 bases, leaving 10 bases of the junction unmatched. CDR3 in amino acids: CASSRSAQGAFSPLHF. As DNA, the CDR3 is TGTGCCAGCAGCCGAAGCGCACAGGGGGCTTTTTCACCCCTCCACTTT.

This chain links TRBV6-6 with TRBJ1-1, with D unresolved. With 7 bases removed from V and 5 bases from J, the gap between germline ends came to 8 bases. The germline V gene encodes CDR1 MNHNY and CDR2 SVGAGI (reference sequence). This CDR3 comprises 11 residues. CDR3 bases: TGTGCCAGCATCCAGCGGACTGAAGCTTTCTTT. It yields the protein CASIQRTEAFF.

In this sample, this clone turned up a few times. This chain joins TRBV5-1 and TRBJ2-3; 7 bases agree with TRBD1. Germline V gives CDR1 SGHRS, CDR2 YFSETQ. With 4 bases clipped from V and 2 bases from J, the junction kept 7 bases outside the gene matches. The CDR3 has 15 amino acids. The CDR3 reads CASSIGTAYTDTQYF. In DNA form, the CDR3 reads TGCGCCAGCAGCATCGGGACAGCCTACACAGATACGCAGTATTTT.

The chain employs TRBV10-2 and TRBJ1-1; D is possibly TRBD1 (5 bases). The germline V and J ends were trimmed by 1 base and 9 bases, with 12 bases remaining between them. This CDR3 contains 13 residues. Germline V lookup: CDR1 WSHSY, CDR2 SAAADI. The chain's CDR3 is CASSEYPGMQAFF. The CDR3 DNA reads as TGCGCCAGCAGTGAGTATCCAGGGATGCAAGCTTTCTTT.